This T cell receptor beta chain was recovered during a study of T cells in localized non-small cell lung cancer. CDR1 SGHTA and CDR2 FQGTGA come from the germline V gene. The V end lost 4 bases, the J end lost 0 bases, and 10 bases lay between the germline ends. This CDR3 comprises 15 residues. Method: immunoSEQ multiplex PCR; TCRdb's copy keeps in-frame clones and lacks some. This table has about 34,000 clones, 94% appearing once. The study, taken as a whole, reports: The appearance of a median roughly 53 of the top 100 tumor clones was seen in adjacent lung. Uninvolved adjacent lung had more T cell clonality than any other tissue, topping tumor.

Points on this clone: Its antigen remains unknown.

The sequence was collected from a woman aged 35 to 70 with stage I lung adenocarcinoma. This sequence joins TRBV7-3 and TRBJ2-4, with D perhaps being TRBD1 or TRBD2 (5 bases each). Sequencing was performed on peripheral blood, taken before any cancer treatment. DNA for the CDR3: TGTGCCAGCAGCTGGACCGGGACAGCCAAAAACATTCAGTACTTC. Protein product: CASSWTGTAKNIQYF. The variable domain in full, with the rest retrieved from reference TRBV7-3 and TRBJ2-4, is GAGVSQTPSNKVTEKGKYVELRCDPISGHTALYWYRQSLGQGPEFLIYFQGTGAADDSGLPNDRFFAVRPEGSVSTLKIQRTERGDSAVYLCASSWTGTAKNIQYFGAGTRLSVL.